The next 12 T cell receptor beta chains were all read from a single sample in a study of blood T cell repertoires in COVID-19. Using immunoSEQ multiplex PCR, the repertoire was profiled, and TCRdb retains in-frame clones only, with some absent. The table shows 150,000 to 200,000 clones, with roughly 85% occurring only once. Sequencing was done on a sample of peripheral blood. All receptors come from a human donor with active or convalescent COVID-19. The donor label of this sample is uncertain.

The chain employs TRBV4-3 and TRBJ1-6, with D possibly being TRBD1 (5 bases). The CDR3 runs to 18 residues. Trimming took off 0 bases at V and 9 bases at J, with 21 bases between the two ends. In germline, CDR1 is LGHNA, CDR2 YSLEER. The CDR3 nucleotides are TGCGCCAGCAGCCAAGAAATCTCCCAGTCAGGGATTTTTTCACCCCTCCACTTT. Translation: CASSQEISQSGIFSPLHF.

The chain has TRBV7-2 and TRBJ2-5, with TRBD2 matching 8 bases. Trimming removed 3 bases from V and 3 bases from J; junction bases left unmatched: 9. This CDR3 contains 16 residues. Germline CDR1 is SGHTA and CDR2 is FQGNSA. DNA of the CDR3: TGTGCCAGCAGCTTCAACCTAGCGGGTCACAAAGAGACCCAGTACTTC. It translates to CASSFNLAGHKETQYF.

This clone was found once. The gene calls are TRBV30 and TRBJ2-5; TRBD2 matches 8 bases. CDR1 is GTSNPN, CDR2 SVGIG, per germline (reference sequence). The CDR3 has 14 amino acids. V shed 0 bases, J shed 4 bases, and the junction held 4 bases outside the gene matches. Here the CDR3 reads CAWSVVGRAETQYF. DNA of the CDR3: TGTGCCTGGAGTGTGGTCGGGAGGGCAGAGACCCAGTACTTC.

The J gene is TRBJ2-3, the V gene TRBV5-1; D unclear. This CDR3 contains 14 residues. Germline V CDR1 and CDR2: SGHRS, YFSETQ. V gave up 0 bases and J gave up 4 bases, with 9 bases separating them. The CDR3 here is CASSLASLADTQYF. DNA for the CDR3: TGCGCCAGCAGCTTGGCCAGTCTTGCAGATACGCAGTATTTT. The full variable domain, rest sourced from reference TRBV5-1 and TRBJ2-3, is KAGVTQTPRYLIKTRGQQVTLSCSPISGHRSVSWYQQTPGQGLQFLFEYFSETQRNKGNFPGRFSGRQFSNSRSEMNVSTLELGDSALYLCASSLASLADTQYFGPGTRLTVL.

This clone appeared many times. The chain combines TRBV11-3 with TRBJ2-1; D not resolved. This CDR3 contains 11 residues. Trimming shortened V by 4 bases and J by 8 bases, and 6 bases separated the two germline ends. CDR1 and CDR2 (germline): SGHNT, YENEEA. The DNA for the CDR3 is TGTGCCAGCAGCTGGTCGGATGAGCAGTTCTTC. Its translation: CASSWSDEQFF.

The sample holds a few counts of this clone. The chain couples TRBV6-2 or TRBV6-3 to TRBJ1-5; D gene uncertain. The CDR3 has 16 amino acids. The V end was cut by 6 bases, the J end by 0 bases, with 15 bases between. Per the germline V gene, CDR1 is MNHEY and CDR2 is SVGEGT. Here the CDR3 DNA reads TGTGCCAGCAGCTCCTCAGGAGGGATTAGCAATCAGCCCCAGCATTTT. Translated, it gives CASSSSGGISNQPQHF.

Written as DNA, the CDR3 is TGCGCCAGCAGCCTCACTAGCGGTAGCACAGATACGCAGTATTTT. It translates to CASSLTSGSTDTQYF. This chain joins TRBV5-1 and TRBJ2-3; TRBD2 aligns across 8 bases. The ends lost 4 bases at V and 0 bases at J; junction bases unmatched: 4. From germline, CDR1 is SGHRS and CDR2 YFSETQ. The CDR3 is made up of 15 amino acids.

In its sample, this clone was seen once. The gene calls are TRBV5-4 and TRBJ2-6; 14 bases map to TRBD2. The ends lost 3 bases at V and 0 bases at J; junction bases unmatched: 5. Germline assignment: CDR1 SGHNT and CDR2 YYREEE (reference sequence). CDR3 length: 19 amino acids. This chain's CDR3 is CASSSGLAGAHSGANVLTF. The CDR3 nucleotides read TGTGCCAGCAGCTCGGGACTAGCGGGAGCGCACTCTGGGGCCAACGTCCTGACTTTC.

This clone was seen more than once but under ten times. The chain couples TRBV27 to TRBJ2-7; no firm D call. Germline CDR1 MNHEY, CDR2 SMNVEV (reference sequence). Trimming removed 8 bases at V and 0 bases at J, with 14 bases between. The CDR3 spans 14 residues. The CDR3 sequence is CASSPTVTSYEQYF. CDR3 sequence (DNA): TGTGCCAGCTCCCCAACAGTGACCTCCTACGAGCAGTACTTC.

The V gene is TRBV11-2, the J gene TRBJ2-5, with 15 bases fitting TRBD2. Germline values: CDR1 SGHAT, CDR2 FQNNGV. This CDR3 comprises 16 residues. Trimming took 7 bases from V and 9 from J; bases not matched to a gene: 12. The DNA for the CDR3 is TGTGCCAGCACCCCGGGGACTAGCGGGGGGTCCACGGCCCAGTACTTC. It specifies CASTPGTSGGSTAQYF.

The chain recombines TRBV7-2 with TRBJ2-4; D possibly corresponds to TRBD2 (6 bases). V was shortened by 0 bases and J by 9 bases, with 12 bases between the two germline ends. Germline CDR1 is SGHTA and CDR2 is FQGNSA. The CDR3 consists of 14 residues. The chain's CDR3 is CASSLAFREVIQYF. The CDR3 nucleotides read TGTGCCAGCAGCTTAGCTTTCAGGGAGGTCATTCAGTACTTC.

This clone was picked up one time. This rearrangement joins TRBV5-1 to TRBJ2-7, with 10 bases lining up with TRBD2. The V gene's germline CDR1 is SGHRS and CDR2 YFSETQ. This CDR3 spans 16 amino acids. The V segment lost 4 bases and the J segment 6 bases; nucleotides outside the gene matches: 13. The chain's CDR3 is CASSTPGLAGVREQYF. CDR3 nucleotide sequence: TGCGCCAGCAGCACCCCGGGGCTAGCGGGAGTACGCGAGCAGTACTTC.